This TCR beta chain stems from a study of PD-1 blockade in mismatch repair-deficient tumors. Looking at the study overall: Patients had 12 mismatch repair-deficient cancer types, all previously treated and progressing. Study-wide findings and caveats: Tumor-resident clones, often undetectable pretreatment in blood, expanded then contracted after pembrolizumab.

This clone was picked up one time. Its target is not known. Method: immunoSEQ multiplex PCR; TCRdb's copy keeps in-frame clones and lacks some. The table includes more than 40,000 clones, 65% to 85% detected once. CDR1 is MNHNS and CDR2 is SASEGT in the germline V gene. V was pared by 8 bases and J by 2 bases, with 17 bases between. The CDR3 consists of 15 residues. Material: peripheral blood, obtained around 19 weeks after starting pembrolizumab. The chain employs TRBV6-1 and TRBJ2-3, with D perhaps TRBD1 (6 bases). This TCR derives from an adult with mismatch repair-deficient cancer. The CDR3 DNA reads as TGTGCCAGCCTGGAGAGACAGGCTTCCACAGATACGCAGTATTTT. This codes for CASLERQASTDTQYF.